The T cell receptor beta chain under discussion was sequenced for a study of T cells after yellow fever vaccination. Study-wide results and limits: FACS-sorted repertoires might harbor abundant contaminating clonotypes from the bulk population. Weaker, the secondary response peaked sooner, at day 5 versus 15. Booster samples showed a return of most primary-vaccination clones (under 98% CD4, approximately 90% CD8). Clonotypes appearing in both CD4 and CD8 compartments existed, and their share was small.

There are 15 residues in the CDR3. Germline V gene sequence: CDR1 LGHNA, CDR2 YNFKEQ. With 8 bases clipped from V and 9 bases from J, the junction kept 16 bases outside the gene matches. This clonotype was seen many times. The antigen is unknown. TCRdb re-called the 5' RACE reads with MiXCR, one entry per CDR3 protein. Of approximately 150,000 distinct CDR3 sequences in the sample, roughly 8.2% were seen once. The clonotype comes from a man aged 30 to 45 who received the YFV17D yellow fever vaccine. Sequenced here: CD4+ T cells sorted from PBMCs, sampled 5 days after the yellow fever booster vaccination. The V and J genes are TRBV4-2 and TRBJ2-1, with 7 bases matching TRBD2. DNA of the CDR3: TGTGCCAGCTTCCCTCCCGGACTAGTCACGGTTGAGCAGTTCTTC. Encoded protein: CASFPPGLVTVEQFF.